This TCR beta chain was sequenced in a study of cytomegalovirus exposure and HLA in healthy donors. As for this clone: Its antigen remains unknown.

The germline gives CDR1 KGHSY, CDR2 FQNENV. Trimming at V came to 4 bases and at J to 2 bases, leaving 8 bases not matched to a gene. This CDR3 is built from 16 residues. Primers: 60 Vbeta forward and 13 Jbeta reverse. Here immunoSEQ multiplex PCR was the method, and the copy in TCRdb shows in-frame clones only, minus some. The table records about 69,000 clones, roughly 76% of them present only once. General observations from the study: Later analysis associated a missense DCLRE1C variant with TCR beta V- and J-gene trimming. The investigators catalogued 150 to 200 TCR beta chains as cytomegalovirus-associated. A later analysis reportedly found that, within productive TCRs, an Asian-associated ancestry cluster had fewer N-insertions than the mean observed across the approximately 700 donors. In most subjects, TCR beta sequences reportedly gave accurate predictions of HLA-A and HLA-B alleles.

The TCR sequence derives from a man aged 18 to 30 in good health and CMV-seronegative. V and J are TRBV16 and TRBJ2-5, with 9 positions matching TRBD1. Sequencing input: PBMCs. For the CDR3, the DNA is TGTGCCAGCAGCCGCCCGGGACAGGGTGAACAAGAGACCCAGTACTTC. It specifies CASSRPGQGEQETQYF.